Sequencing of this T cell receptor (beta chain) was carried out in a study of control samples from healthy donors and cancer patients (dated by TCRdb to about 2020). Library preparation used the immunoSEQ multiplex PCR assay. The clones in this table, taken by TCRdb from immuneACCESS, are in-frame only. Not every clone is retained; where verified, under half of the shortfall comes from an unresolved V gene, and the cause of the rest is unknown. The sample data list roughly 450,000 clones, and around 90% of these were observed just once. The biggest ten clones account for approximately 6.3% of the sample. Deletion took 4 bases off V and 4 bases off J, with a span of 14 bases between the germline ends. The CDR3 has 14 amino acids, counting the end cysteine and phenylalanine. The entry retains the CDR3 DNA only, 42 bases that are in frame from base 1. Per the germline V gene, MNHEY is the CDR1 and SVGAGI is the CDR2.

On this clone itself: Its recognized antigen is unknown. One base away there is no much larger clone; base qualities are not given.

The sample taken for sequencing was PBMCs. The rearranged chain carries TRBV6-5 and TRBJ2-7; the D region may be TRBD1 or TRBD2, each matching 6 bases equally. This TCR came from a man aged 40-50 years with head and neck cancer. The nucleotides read TGTGCCAGCAGTTCCACCCCGGGGGCTTACGAGCAGTACTTC. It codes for CASSSTPGAYEQYF.